The T cell receptor beta chain under discussion was sequenced for a study of shared clonotypes between healthy human individuals. Trimming left V 1 base short and J 4 bases short, with 11 bases between. This CDR3 contains 14 residues. In germline, CDR1 is SGHRS, CDR2 YFSETQ. TCRdb keeps only in-frame clones here, not all; method: immunoSEQ multiplex PCR. The sample contains over 1.4 million clones, over 95% of which appear only once. The V and J genes are TRBV5-1 and TRBJ2-5; possibly TRBD1 for D (6 bases). This receptor was identified in a man under 40 in good health. The sample comprised naive CD4+ T cells sorted from blood. The subset here: CD45RA+ positively selected. The CDR3 loop is CASSLQGLGETQYF. In nucleotides, the CDR3 is TGCGCCAGCAGCTTGCAGGGGCTGGGAGAGACCCAGTACTTC.